This T cell receptor beta chain was sequenced in a study of control samples from healthy donors and cancer patients. This table comes from immunoSEQ multiplex PCR, and its TCRdb copy is limited to in-frame clones, with some not included. The data contain some 210,000 clones, about 91% of them singletons. CDR1 and CDR2 (germline): SSHAT, FNYEAQ (reference sequence). Trimming took off 5 bases at V and 0 bases at J, with 8 bases between the two ends. The CDR3 extends over 15 amino acids. The TCR comes from a man aged 25 to 40 in good health. Sequenced material: blood. The chain recombines TRBV7-7 with TRBJ2-6; D is perhaps TRBD1 (5 bases). CDR3 amino acids: CASSLTDSGANVLTF. CDR3 nucleotides: TGTGCCAGCAGCCTGACAGACTCTGGGGCCAACGTCCTGACTTTC.